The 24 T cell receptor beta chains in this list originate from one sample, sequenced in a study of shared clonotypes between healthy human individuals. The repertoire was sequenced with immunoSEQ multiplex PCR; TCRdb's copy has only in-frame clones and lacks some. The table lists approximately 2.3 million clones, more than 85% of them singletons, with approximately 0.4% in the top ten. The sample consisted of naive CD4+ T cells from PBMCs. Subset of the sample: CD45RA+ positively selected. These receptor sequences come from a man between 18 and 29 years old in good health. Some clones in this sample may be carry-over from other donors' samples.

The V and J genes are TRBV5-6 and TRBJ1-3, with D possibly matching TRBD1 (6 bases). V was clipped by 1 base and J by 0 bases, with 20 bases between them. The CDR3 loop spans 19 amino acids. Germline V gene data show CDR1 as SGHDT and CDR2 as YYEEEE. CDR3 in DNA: TGTGCCAGCAGCTTGTTGGGACACCAACCGTACCACTCTGGAAACACCATATATTTT. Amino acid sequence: CASSLLGHQPYHSGNTIYF.

Here the CDR3 reads CASSSGGPPHYGYTF. CDR3 nucleotides: TGTGCCAGCAGCTCCGGCGGTCCCCCCCACTATGGCTACACCTTC. The genes are TRBV7-2 and TRBJ1-2; D not certain. The ends were cut back, 4 bases at V and 3 bases at J, with 15 bases in the middle. This CDR3 is built from 15 residues. Germline CDR1 and CDR2: SGHTA and FQGNSA.

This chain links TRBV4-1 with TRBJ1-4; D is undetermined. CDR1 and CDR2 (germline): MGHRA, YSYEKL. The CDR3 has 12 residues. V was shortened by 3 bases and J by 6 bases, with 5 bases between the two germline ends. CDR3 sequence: CASSHDDEKLFF. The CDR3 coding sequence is TGCGCCAGCAGCCATGACGATGAAAAACTGTTTTTT.

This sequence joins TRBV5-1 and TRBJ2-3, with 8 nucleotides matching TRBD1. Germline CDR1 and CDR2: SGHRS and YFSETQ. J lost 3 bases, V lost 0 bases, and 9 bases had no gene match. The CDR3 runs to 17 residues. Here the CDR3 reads CASSLGGRDRTTDTQYF. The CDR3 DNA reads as TGCGCCAGCAGCTTGGGAGGACGGGACAGGACGACAGATACGCAGTATTTT.

CDR3 coding DNA: TGTGCCAGTAGGGACGTGGGGGCTGGTGCAGATACGCAGTATTTT. It translates to CASRDVGAGADTQYF. The rearrangement joins TRBV19 to TRBJ2-3, with D perhaps matching TRBD1 (6 bases). The germline V and J ends were trimmed by 6 bases and 4 bases, with 17 bases remaining between them. Germline assignment: CDR1 LNHDA and CDR2 SQIVND (reference sequence). The CDR3 totals 15 residues.

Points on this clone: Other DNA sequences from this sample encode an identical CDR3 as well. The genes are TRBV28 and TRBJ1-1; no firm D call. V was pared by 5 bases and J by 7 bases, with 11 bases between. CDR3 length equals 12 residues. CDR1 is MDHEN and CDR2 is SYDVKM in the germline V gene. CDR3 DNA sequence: TGTGCCAGCAGTACTAGAGGGCGTGAAGCTTTCTTT. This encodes CASSTRGREAFF. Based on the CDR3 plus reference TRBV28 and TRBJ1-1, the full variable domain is DVKVTQSSRYLVKRTGEKVFLECVQDMDHENMFWYRQDPGLGLRLIYFSYDVKMKEKGDIPEGYSVSREKKERFSLILESASTNQTSMYLCASSTRGREAFFGQGTRLTVV.

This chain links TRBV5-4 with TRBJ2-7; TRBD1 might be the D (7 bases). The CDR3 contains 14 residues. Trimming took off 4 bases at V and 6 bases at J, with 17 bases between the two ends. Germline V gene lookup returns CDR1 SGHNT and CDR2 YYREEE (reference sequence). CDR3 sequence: CASSRSQGEVEQYF. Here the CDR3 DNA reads TGTGCCAGCAGCCGGTCGCAGGGGGAGGTCGAGCAGTACTTC. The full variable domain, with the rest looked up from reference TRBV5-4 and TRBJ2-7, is ETGVTQSPTHLIKTRGQQVTLRCSSQSGHNTVSWYQQALGQGPQFIFQYYREEENGRGNFPPRFSGLQFPNYSSELNVNALELDDSALYLCASSRSQGEVEQYFGPGTRLTVT.

The CDR3 nucleotides are TGTGCCAGCAGTTTGAACAGGGAGACCCAGTACTTC. This sequence encodes CASSLNRETQYF. The V call is TRBV28, the J call TRBJ2-5; maybe TRBD1 (5 bases). The V end was cut by 3 bases, the J end by 5 bases, with 7 bases between. The germline gives CDR1 MDHEN, CDR2 SYDVKM. The CDR3 loop spans 12 amino acids.

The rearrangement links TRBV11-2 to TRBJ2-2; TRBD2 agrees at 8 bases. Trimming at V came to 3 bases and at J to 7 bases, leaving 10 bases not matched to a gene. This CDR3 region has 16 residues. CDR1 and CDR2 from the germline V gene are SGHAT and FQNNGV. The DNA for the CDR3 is TGTGCCAGCAGCTTCCTGGCAGCGGGAGTAGTCGGGGAGCTGTTTTTT. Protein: CASSFLAAGVVGELFF.

The CDR3 here is CASSPSGKSGTYNEQFF. CDR3 nucleotide sequence: TGCGCCAGCAGCCCTAGCGGGAAGTCCGGGACCTACAATGAGCAGTTCTTC. The chain uses TRBV10-1 and TRBJ2-1; 9 bases are shared with TRBD2. CDR3 size: 17 residues. Germline assignment: CDR1 WNHNN and CDR2 SYGVQD (reference sequence). The trim removed 6 bases at V and 2 bases at J, leaving 11 bases unmatched.

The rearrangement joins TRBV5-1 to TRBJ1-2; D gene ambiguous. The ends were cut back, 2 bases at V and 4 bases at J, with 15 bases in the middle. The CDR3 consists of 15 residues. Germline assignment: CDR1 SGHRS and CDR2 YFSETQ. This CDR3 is CASSFFGGFGYGYTF. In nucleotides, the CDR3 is TGCGCCAGCAGCTTTTTTGGTGGGTTTGGCTATGGCTACACCTTC. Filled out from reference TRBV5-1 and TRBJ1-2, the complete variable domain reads KAGVTQTPRYLIKTRGQQVTLSCSPISGHRSVSWYQQTPGQGLQFLFEYFSETQRNKGNFPGRFSGRQFSNSRSEMNVSTLELGDSALYLCASSFFGGFGYGYTFGSGTRLTVV.

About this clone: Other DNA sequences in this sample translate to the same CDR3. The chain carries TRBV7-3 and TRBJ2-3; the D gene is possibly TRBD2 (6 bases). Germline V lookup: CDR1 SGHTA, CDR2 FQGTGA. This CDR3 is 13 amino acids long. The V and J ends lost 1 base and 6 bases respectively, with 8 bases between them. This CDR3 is CASSLNAGDTQYF. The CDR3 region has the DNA TGTGCCAGCAGCTTAAACGCGGGGGATACGCAGTATTTT.

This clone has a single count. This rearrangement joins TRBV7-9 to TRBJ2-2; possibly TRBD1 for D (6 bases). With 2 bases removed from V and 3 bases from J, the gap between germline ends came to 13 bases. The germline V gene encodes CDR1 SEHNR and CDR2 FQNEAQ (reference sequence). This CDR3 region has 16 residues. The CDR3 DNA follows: TGTGCCAGCAGCTTAATAGGGGGACAAGACACCGGGGAGCTGTTTTTT. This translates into CASSLIGGQDTGELFF.

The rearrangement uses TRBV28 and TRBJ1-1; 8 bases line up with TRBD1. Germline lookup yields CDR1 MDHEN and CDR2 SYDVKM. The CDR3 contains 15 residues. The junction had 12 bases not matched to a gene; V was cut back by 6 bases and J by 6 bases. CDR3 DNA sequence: TGTGCCAGCAGCCCGGGCAGGGGGCCGGGATCTGAAGCTTTCTTT. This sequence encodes CASSPGRGPGSEAFF.

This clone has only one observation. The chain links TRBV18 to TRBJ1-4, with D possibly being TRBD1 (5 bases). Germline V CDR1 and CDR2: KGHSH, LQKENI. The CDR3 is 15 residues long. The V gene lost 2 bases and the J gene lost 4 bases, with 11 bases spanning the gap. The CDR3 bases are TGTGCCAGCTCACCAGCCGGGACGTATAATGAAAAACTGTTTTTT. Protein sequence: CASSPAGTYNEKLFF.

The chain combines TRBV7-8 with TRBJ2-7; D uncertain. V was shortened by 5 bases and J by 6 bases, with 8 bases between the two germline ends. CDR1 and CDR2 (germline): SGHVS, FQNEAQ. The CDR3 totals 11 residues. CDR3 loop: CASSPWLEQYF. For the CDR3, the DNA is TGTGCCAGCAGCCCCTGGCTCGAGCAGTACTTC. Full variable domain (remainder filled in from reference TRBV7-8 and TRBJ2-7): GAGVSQSPRYKVAKRGQDVALRCDPISGHVSLFWYQQALGQGPEFLTYFQNEAQLDKSGLPSDRFFAERPEGSVSTLKIQRTQQEDSAVYLCASSPWLEQYFGPGTRLTVT.

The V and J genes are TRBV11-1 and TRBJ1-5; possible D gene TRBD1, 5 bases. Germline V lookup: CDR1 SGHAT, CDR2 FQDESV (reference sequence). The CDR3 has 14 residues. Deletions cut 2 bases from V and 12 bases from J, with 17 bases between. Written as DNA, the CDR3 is TGTGCCAGCAGCTTATCCGGAACAGGCAGCCTCCAGCATTTT. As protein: CASSLSGTGSLQHF. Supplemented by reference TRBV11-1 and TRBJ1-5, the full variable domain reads EAEVAQSPRYKITEKSQAVAFWCDPISGHATLYWYRQILGQGPELLVQFQDESVVDDSQLPKDRFSAERLKGVDSTLKIQPAELGDSAMYLCASSLSGTGSLQHFGDGTRLSIL.

For the CDR3, the DNA is TGTGCCAGCAGTGTCGGGGGGATCTCCTACGAGCAGTACTTC. Protein: CASSVGGISYEQYF. The chain uses TRBV5-4 and TRBJ2-7; 7 bases are a match to TRBD2. The CDR3 extends over 14 amino acids. Losses at the gene ends were 5 bases for V and 0 bases for J; bases not matched to a gene: 5. CDR1 and CDR2 from the germline V gene are SGHNT and YYREEE (reference sequence).

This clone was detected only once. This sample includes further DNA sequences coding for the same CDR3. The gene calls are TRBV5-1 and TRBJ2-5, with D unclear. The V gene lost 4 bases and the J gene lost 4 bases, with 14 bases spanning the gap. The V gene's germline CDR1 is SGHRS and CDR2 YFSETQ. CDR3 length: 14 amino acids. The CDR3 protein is CASSPGAGRETQYF. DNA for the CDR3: TGCGCCAGCAGCCCTGGCGCAGGCAGAGAGACCCAGTACTTC.

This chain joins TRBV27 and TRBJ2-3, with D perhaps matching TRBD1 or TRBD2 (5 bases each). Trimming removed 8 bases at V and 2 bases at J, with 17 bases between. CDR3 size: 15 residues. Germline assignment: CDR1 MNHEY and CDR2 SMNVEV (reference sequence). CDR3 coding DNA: TGTGCCAGCGGGCCGAGGGACCAGACCACAGATACGCAGTATTTT. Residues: CASGPRDQTTDTQYF.

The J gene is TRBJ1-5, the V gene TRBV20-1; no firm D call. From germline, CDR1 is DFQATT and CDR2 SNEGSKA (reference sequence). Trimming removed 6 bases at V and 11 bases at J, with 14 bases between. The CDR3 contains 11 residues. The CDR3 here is CSAETGETQHF. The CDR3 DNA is TGCAGTGCCGAAACGGGAGAAACCCAGCATTTT.

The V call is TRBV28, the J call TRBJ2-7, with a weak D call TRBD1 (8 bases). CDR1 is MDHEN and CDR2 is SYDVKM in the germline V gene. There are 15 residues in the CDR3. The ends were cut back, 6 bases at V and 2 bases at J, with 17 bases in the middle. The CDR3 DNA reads TGTGCCAGCAGCGGATACAGGGGGGGGACCTACGAGCAGTACTTC. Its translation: CASSGYRGGTYEQYF.

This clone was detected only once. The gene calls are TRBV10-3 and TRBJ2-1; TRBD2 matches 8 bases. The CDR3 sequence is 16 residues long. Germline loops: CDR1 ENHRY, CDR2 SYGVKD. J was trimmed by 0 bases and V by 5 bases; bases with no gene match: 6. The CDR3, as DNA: TGTGCCATCAGTCCAGCGGGAGCCCCCTCCTACAATGAGCAGTTCTTC. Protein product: CAISPAGAPSYNEQFF.

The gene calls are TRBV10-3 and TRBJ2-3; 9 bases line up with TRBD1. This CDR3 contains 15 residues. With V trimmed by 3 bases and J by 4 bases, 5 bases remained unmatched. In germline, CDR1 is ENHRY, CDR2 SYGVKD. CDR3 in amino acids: CAISDPGQGPDTQYF. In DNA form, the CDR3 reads TGTGCCATCAGTGATCCGGGACAGGGCCCAGATACGCAGTATTTT.